This section outlines one T cell receptor beta chain sequence together with its context. This entry belongs to a study of lymphopenia after photon versus proton radiotherapy. Profiled with immunoSEQ multiplex PCR; TCRdb holds only in-frame clones, not every one. Among about 40,000 clones listed, about 86% were seen once. CDR1 is SGDLS, CDR2 YYNGEE, per germline. Trimming cost V 3 bases and J 1 base; bases outside gene matches: 6. This CDR3 region has 16 residues. This clonotype originated in a woman in her 70s with pancreatic cancer. Some clones in this sample may be carry-over from other donors' samples. This chain connects TRBV9 to TRBJ2-3, with 9 bases aligning to TRBD2. This material consisted of peripheral blood, taken from a patient treated with proton-based radiotherapy. The CDR3, as DNA: TGTGCCAGCAGCGCCCAGTTAGCGGGAGGCACAGATACGCAGTATTTT. This gives the protein CASSAQLAGGTDTQYF.